This TCR beta chain was captured by sequencing in a study of blood T cell repertoires in COVID-19. Study background: Sites in the United States, Italy and Spain provided acute and convalescent COVID-19 samples.

This clone is a singleton in its sample. V trimming: 0 bases; J trimming: 3 bases; junction bases outside the gene matches: 8. Germline CDR1 SGHTA, CDR2 FQGTGA. The CDR3 length is 16 residues. As processed by the authors: From reference gene primer amplification, estimates of nucleated cell counts were derived. The method was immunoSEQ multiplex PCR; TCRdb's version includes in-frame clones alone and lacks a portion of them. That table supplies the V and J calls and clone size; D and trimming were determined from the DNA. The data show 97,000 or so clones, about 80% seen once. Sequencing used peripheral blood. The chain combines TRBV7-3 with TRBJ2-7; TRBD2 agrees at 7 bases. This sequence was found in a man aged 65 to 85 with acute or convalescent COVID-19. The chain's CDR3 is CASSLTGRGMFYEQYF. CDR3 DNA sequence: TGTGCCAGCAGCTTAACGGGGAGGGGAATGTTCTACGAGCAGTACTTC.